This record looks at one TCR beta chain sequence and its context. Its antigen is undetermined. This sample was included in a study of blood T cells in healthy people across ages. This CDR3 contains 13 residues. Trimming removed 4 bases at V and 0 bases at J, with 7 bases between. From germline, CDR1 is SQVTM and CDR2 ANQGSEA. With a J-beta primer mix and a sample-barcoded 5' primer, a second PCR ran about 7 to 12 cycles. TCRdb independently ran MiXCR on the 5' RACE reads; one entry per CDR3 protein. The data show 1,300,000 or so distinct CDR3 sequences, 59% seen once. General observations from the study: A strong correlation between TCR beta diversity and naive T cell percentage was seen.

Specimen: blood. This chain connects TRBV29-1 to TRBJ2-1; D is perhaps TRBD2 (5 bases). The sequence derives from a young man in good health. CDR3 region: CSVGDYSYNEQFF. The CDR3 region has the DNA TGCAGCGTTGGAGACTACTCCTACAATGAGCAGTTCTTC.